Listed below are T cell receptor beta chains from one sample, sequenced in a study of CD8+ T cells in alopecia areata. This table comes from immunoSEQ multiplex PCR, and its TCRdb copy is limited to in-frame clones, with some not included. This sample yields around 200,000 clones, of which roughly 61% are seen a single time; roughly an eighth belongs to the top ten. The sample here was CD8+ T cells sorted from blood, taken at week 24, from a patient treated with tofacitinib. All receptors derive from a human donor with alopecia areata. The CDR3 runs from the conserved cysteine through the conserved F or W. A D gene is named only where the DNA matches it firmly. Part of the rows lack a size; the others show once, few, many or a class for expanded clones.

>few|TRBJ2-7|TRBD2|TRBV18
CASSWHLRERGALPYEQYF
TGTGCCAGCTCATGGCACCTAAGGGAGCGGGGGGCCCTACCCTACGAGCAGTACTTC
>.|TRBJ2-3|.|TRBV7-9
CASSPLGDTQYF
TGTGCCAGCAGCCCGCTCGGGGATACGCAGTATTTT
>.|TRBJ1-5|TRBD1|TRBV4-1
CASSQPQGGPQHF
TGCGCCAGCAGCCAACCTCAGGGGGGGCCCCAGCATTTT
>.|TRBJ1-1|.|TRBV13
CASSLTLGGTEAFF
TGTGCCAGCAGCCTTACTCTGGGGGGGACTGAAGCTTTCTTT
>few|TRBJ2-1|.|TRBV29-1
CSVEDQGGSYNEQFF
TGCAGCGTTGAAGATCAGGGAGGAAGCTACAATGAGCAGTTCTTC
>once|TRBJ2-7|TRBD2|TRBV11-2
CASSPRDYYEQYF
TGTGCCAGCAGCCCTAGGGACTACTACGAGCAGTACTTC
>.|TRBJ2-7|.|TRBV30
CAWGSDESSYEQYF
TGTGCCTGGGGCTCGGACGAAAGCTCCTACGAGCAGTACTTC
>.|TRBJ2-7|.|TRBV5-6
CASSFGRSYEQYF
TGTGCCAGCAGCTTCGGAAGATCCTACGAGCAGTACTTC
>.|TRBJ2-1|TRBD2|TRBV13
CASSFSSGGNNEQFF
TGTGCCAGCAGCTTTTCTAGCGGGGGGAACAATGAGCAGTTCTTC
>.|TRBJ1-2|.|TRBV5-1
CASSLRTRRVDANYGYTF
TGCGCCAGCAGCTTACGGACCCGGAGGGTTGATGCTAACTATGGCTACACCTTC
>.|TRBJ1-5|.|TRBV30
CAWRGENQPQHF
TGTGCCTGGAGGGGGGAAAATCAGCCCCAGCATTTT
>.|TRBJ2-7|.|TRBV7-9
CASSSKIHEQYF
TGTGCCAGCAGCTCTAAGATCCACGAGCAGTACTTC
>.|TRBJ1-1|.|TRBV9
CASSADSLNTEAFF
TGTGCCAGCAGTGCTGACAGCTTGAACACTGAAGCTTTCTTT
>.|TRBJ2-7|.|TRBV5-6
CASSLEQSYEQYF
TGTGCCAGCAGCTTGGAACAGTCCTACGAGCAGTACTTC
>few|TRBJ2-7|.|TRBV4-1
CASSPDGREQYF
TGCGCCAGCAGCCCCGATGGGAGGGAGCAGTACTTC
>.|TRBJ1-5|.|TRBV7-9
CASSFGNSNQPQHF
TGTGCCAGCAGCTTTGGTAATAGCAATCAGCCCCAGCATTTT
>.|TRBJ1-1|.|TRBV9
CASSVIQGTEAFF
TGTGCCAGCAGCGTAATACAGGGAACTGAAGCTTTCTTT
>.|TRBJ1-1|.|TRBV23-1
CASSRAGRGTNTEAFF
TGCGCCAGCAGCCGCGCGGGGAGGGGGACGAACACTGAAGCTTTCTTT
>.|TRBJ2-7|.|TRBV7-9
CASSLGLIFDEQYF
TGTGCCAGCAGCTTAGGACTAATCTTCGACGAGCAGTACTTC
>.|TRBJ2-5|TRBD1|TRBV30
CAWSGQGVETQYF
TGTGCCTGGAGCGGACAGGGGGTCGAGACCCAGTACTTC
>.|TRBJ1-1|TRBD1|TRBV13
CASSYGTGKNTEAFF
TGTGCCAGCAGCTACGGGACAGGAAAGAACACTGAAGCTTTCTTT
>few|TRBJ1-3|TRBD1|TRBV27
CASSLVAYRGRGNTIYF
TGTGCCAGCAGTTTAGTCGCGTACAGGGGCAGGGGAAACACCATATATTTT
>few|TRBJ2-1|.|TRBV5-1
CASSFSVWSNEQFF
TGCGCCAGCAGCTTCTCCGTTTGGTCAAATGAGCAGTTCTTC
>.|TRBJ2-2|.|TRBV2
CASSRKSNTGELFF
TGTGCCAGCAGTCGGAAGTCGAACACCGGGGAGCTGTTTTTT
>.|TRBJ2-7|.|TRBV4-1
CASQPDRDNYEQYF
TGCGCCAGCCAACCGGACAGAGATAACTACGAGCAGTACTTC
>.|TRBJ2-7|.|TRBV11-2
CASSSTGVEQYF
TGTGCCAGCAGCTCCACCGGGGTCGAGCAGTACTTC
>.|TRBJ1-1|.|TRBV29-1
CTLSSGAEAFF
TGCACCCTGAGTTCGGGGGCTGAAGCTTTCTTT
>few|TRBJ2-7|TRBD1|TRBV29-1
CSVEEGAQDRVGYEQYF
TGCAGCGTTGAGGAGGGGGCTCAGGACAGGGTTGGGTACGAGCAGTACTTC
>.|TRBJ2-2|.|TRBV27
CASSYRASTGELFF
TGTGCCAGCAGTTACAGGGCGTCCACCGGGGAGCTGTTTTTT
>.|TRBJ2-3|.|TRBV4-1
CASSPRDGSWDTQYF
TGCGCCAGCAGCCCCAGGGACGGGAGCTGGGATACGCAGTATTTT
>once|TRBJ1-5|TRBD1|TRBV30
CAWSTGTGVYQPQHF
TGTGCCTGGAGTACCGGGACAGGGGTTTATCAGCCCCAGCATTTT
>.|TRBJ1-5|.|TRBV4-1
CASSQRQDSNQPQHF
TGCGCCAGCAGCCAGCGACAGGACAGCAATCAGCCCCAGCATTTT
>few|TRBJ2-5|.|TRBV4-2
CASSQDLTGGETQYF
TGTGCCAGCAGCCAAGATCTGACTGGCGGGGAGACCCAGTACTTC
>.|TRBJ1-2|.|TRBV2
CASSEGVGGARGYTF
TGTGCCAGCAGTGAAGGCGTGGGGGGCGCACGTGGCTACACCTTC
>.|TRBJ1-2|.|TRBV29-1
CSALTDYGYTF
TGCAGCGCCTTGACCGACTATGGCTACACCTTC
>few|TRBJ1-2|.|TRBV14
CASSQGGGNYGYTF
TGTGCCAGCAGCCAAGGGGGCGGGAACTATGGCTACACCTTC
>.|TRBJ2-7|.|TRBV10-3
CAISEDRGTSSYEQYF
TGTGCCATCAGTGAGGATAGGGGCACCAGCTCCTACGAGCAGTACTTC
>.|TRBJ2-7|.|TRBV20-1
CSILRAYEQYF
TGCAGTATCTTGAGGGCCTACGAGCAGTACTTC
>.|TRBJ1-4|TRBD1|TRBV30
CAWSNPEQGAGEKLFF
TGTGCCTGGAGCAATCCCGAACAGGGGGCAGGTGAAAAACTGTTTTTT
>few|TRBJ1-2|.|TRBV11-2
CASSLGSQSSGYTF
TGTGCCAGCAGCTTAGGTTCCCAATCGAGTGGCTACACCTTC
>.|TRBJ2-1|TRBD1|TRBV2
CASSWTGGINEQFF
TGTGCCAGCAGTTGGACAGGGGGGATAAATGAGCAGTTCTTC
>.|TRBJ2-7|TRBD2|TRBV5-1
CASSFSGTYEQYF
TGCGCCAGCAGCTTTAGCGGGACCTACGAGCAGTACTTC
>.|TRBJ2-4|TRBD1|TRBV5-1
CASSASQGVSKNIQYF
TGCGCCAGCAGCGCGTCCCAGGGGGTGTCCAAAAACATTCAGTACTTC
>.|TRBJ2-7|TRBD1|TRBV7-8
CASSSGTGPIEQYF
TGTGCCAGCAGCTCCGGGACAGGTCCCATTGAGCAGTACTTC
>.|TRBJ1-2|.|TRBV13
CASTAGRVVDGYTF
TGTGCCAGCACCGCAGGCAGGGTAGTCGATGGCTACACCTTC
>.|TRBJ2-2|TRBD2|TRBV13
CASSPLTSGGELFF
TGTGCCAGCAGCCCTTTGACTAGCGGCGGGGAGCTGTTTTTT
>.|TRBJ2-5|.|TRBV29-1
CSVRVKITQTQYF
TGCAGCGTCCGGGTTAAAATTACCCAGACCCAGTACTTC
>.|TRBJ1-2|.|TRBV25-1
CASSEGTGLTDGYTF
TGTGCCAGCAGTGAAGGTACAGGTCTTACGGATGGCTACACCTTC